These 24 T cell receptor beta chains originate from one sample sequenced in a study of Ad26.COV2.S vaccination and SARS-CoV-2 variants. Clones were read by immunoSEQ multiplex PCR, and TCRdb kept only the in-frame ones, dropping some. The sample holds fewer than 400,000 clones, 86% seen once. Stated treatment: some 19 received Ad26.COV2.S at low or high dose, single or two shots; 5 received placebo; per-sample allocation not given. The samples were gathered on day 63 after the first injection of vaccine or placebo. The sequences come from peripheral blood, collected in a trial of Ad26.COV2.S vaccine versus placebo. Receptors were obtained from a person between 18 and 65 years old who received the Ad26.COV2.S COVID-19 vaccine or a placebo.

The chain has TRBV23-1 and TRBJ1-5, with TRBD1 matching over 9 bases. TRBV23-1 is recorded as an ORF, its role being uncertain. V trimming: 4 bases; J trimming: 0 bases; junction bases outside the gene matches: 16. The CDR3 has 20 residues. The CDR3 loop is CASSLYASDRGPYSNQPQHF. The CDR3 bases are TGCGCCAGCAGTCTCTATGCATCGGACAGGGGTCCCTATAGCAATCAGCCCCAGCATTTT.

V usage is TRBV7-9 and J usage is TRBJ1-5; D remains ambiguous. V was trimmed by 4 bases and J by 5 bases, leaving 6 bases between them. The CDR3 totals 12 residues. In germline, CDR1 is SEHNR, CDR2 FQNEAQ (reference sequence). In nucleotides, the CDR3 is TGTGCCAGCAGCTACCTCTATCAGCCCCAGCATTTT. This encodes CASSYLYQPQHF.

The rearrangement links TRBV7-2 to TRBJ1-2, with D possibly matching TRBD1 (6 bases). CDR1 and CDR2 (germline): SGHTA, FQGNSA. Trimming shortened V by 5 bases and J by 3 bases, and 10 bases separated the two germline ends. CDR3 length: 13 residues. The CDR3 protein is CASSPDRHYGYTF. The CDR3 bases are TGTGCCAGCAGCCCGGACAGACACTATGGCTACACCTTC.

The chain employs TRBV2 and TRBJ1-5; D not certain. Germline V CDR1 and CDR2: SNHLY, FYNNEI. The CDR3 extends over 13 amino acids. Trimming pared 7 bases from V and 8 bases from J, leaving 15 bases between. This CDR3 is CASNAHREEPQHF. CDR3 in DNA: TGTGCCAGCAATGCACACCGCGAGGAGCCCCAGCATTTT.

V usage is TRBV19 and J usage is TRBJ2-5; 9 nucleotides line up with TRBD1. CDR1 is LNHDA and CDR2 is SQIVND in the germline V gene (reference sequence). CDR3 length equals 16 residues. Trimming removed 4 bases from V and 5 bases from J; junction bases left unmatched: 11. The CDR3 nucleotides are TGTGCCAGTAGTAAATCCGGGACAGGGTATCGGGAGACCCAGTACTTC. This gives the protein CASSKSGTGYRETQYF.

The chain has TRBV9 and TRBJ2-1, with a weak D call TRBD1 (6 bases). Germline CDR1 is SGDLS and CDR2 is YYNGEE. V was shortened by 4 bases and J by 1 base, with 12 bases between the two germline ends. This CDR3 comprises 15 residues. The CDR3 sequence is CASSPGVGSYNEQFF. CDR3 nucleotide sequence: TGTGCCAGCAGCCCAGGGGTGGGGTCCTACAATGAGCAGTTCTTC.

This clone was seen a single time. The chain links TRBV7-6 to TRBJ1-5; possibly TRBD1 for D (5 bases). V lost 5 bases and J lost 2, with 22 bases in between. The CDR3 spans 18 residues. Germline lookup yields CDR1 SGHVS and CDR2 FNYEAQ. The CDR3 spells CASSLWGRDFSGNQPQHF. CDR3 nucleotide sequence: TGTGCCAGCAGCCTATGGGGGAGGGATTTTTCGGGCAATCAGCCCCAGCATTTT.

This rearrangement joins TRBV6-2 or TRBV6-3 to TRBJ2-7; D is perhaps TRBD1 (5 bases). CDR1 is MNHEY and CDR2 is SVGEGT in the germline V gene. Trimming took off 5 bases at V and 6 bases at J, with 14 bases between the two ends. The CDR3 is 13 residues long. The CDR3 DNA follows: TGTGCCAGCAGTCGTCCAGGGATAAGCGAGCAGTACTTC. The encoded protein is CASSRPGISEQYF.

The gene calls are TRBV20-1 and TRBJ1-1; TRBD1 might be the D (5 bases). Per germline, CDR1 DFQATT and CDR2 SNEGSKA (reference sequence). V lost 3 bases, J lost 0 bases, and 17 bases lay in between. CDR3 length equals 16 residues. The CDR3, as DNA: TGCAGTGCTAGTAACAGGCCCAGAATCATGAACACTGAAGCTTTCTTT. This sequence encodes CSASNRPRIMNTEAFF.

V is TRBV6-9 and J is TRBJ1-1, with D unresolved. Trimming removed 8 bases at V and 3 bases at J, with 10 bases between. CDR3 length: 12 residues. In germline, CDR1 is MNHGY, CDR2 SVAAGI. CDR3: CASSLQDTEAFF. Here the CDR3 DNA reads TGTGCCAGCTCACTTCAGGACACTGAAGCTTTCTTT.

The chain has TRBV19 and TRBJ1-1; D gene uncertain. CDR1 is LNHDA, CDR2 SQIVND, per germline (reference sequence). The CDR3 has 15 amino acids. V lost 4 bases and J lost 1, with 13 bases in between. Written as DNA, the CDR3 is TGTGCCAGTAGTACCCACGGCACCGCGAACACTGAAGCTTTCTTT. The encoded protein is CASSTHGTANTEAFF.

This sequence joins TRBV3-1 (or the pseudogene TRBV3-2) and TRBJ1-1, with D maybe TRBD1 (5 bases). The CDR3 has 13 amino acids. Trimming took 4 bases from V and 3 from J, leaving 9 bases between them. CDR1 and CDR2 from the germline V gene are LGHDT and YNNKEL (reference sequence). The CDR3 loop is CASSLGQYTEAFF. The CDR3 coding sequence is TGTGCCAGCAGCCTAGGACAATACACTGAAGCTTTCTTT.

The chain links TRBV29-1 to TRBJ2-7, with D unclear. CDR1 SQVTM and CDR2 ANQGSEA come from the germline V gene. The CDR3 spans 13 residues. V shed 7 bases and J shed 2 bases, with 15 bases lying between them. CDR3 DNA sequence: TGCAGCGCTAACACCGGATGGCCCTACGAGCAGTACTTC. This translates into CSANTGWPYEQYF.

The CDR3 loop reads CASSRDIGNTIYF. The DNA for the CDR3 is TGTGCCAGCAGCAGAGATATCGGAAACACCATATATTTT. The V and J genes are TRBV11-2 and TRBJ1-3; D call uncertain. The CDR3 extends over 13 amino acids. V was pared by 5 bases and J by 4 bases, with 9 bases between. Looked up from germline, CDR1 is SGHAT and CDR2 is FQNNGV. The entire variable domain, with the rest obtained from reference TRBV11-2 and TRBJ1-3, is as follows: EAGVAQSPRYKIIEKRQSVAFWCNPISGHATLYWYQQILGQGPKLLIQFQNNGVVDDSQLPKDRFSAERLKGVDSTLKIQPAKLEDSAVYLCASSRDIGNTIYFGEGSWLTVV.

The gene calls are TRBV7-3 and TRBJ2-3; D is tentatively TRBD1 or TRBD2 (5 bases each). Germline lookup yields CDR1 SGHTA and CDR2 FQGTGA. The CDR3 consists of 14 residues. Trimming shortened V by 4 bases and J by 11 bases, and 19 bases separated the two germline ends. CDR3 sequence: CASSSDTPEGRQYF. The CDR3, as DNA: TGTGCCAGCAGCTCAGATACTCCCGAGGGGAGGCAGTATTTT.

The chain has TRBV5-1 and TRBJ2-3; 10 nucleotides agree with TRBD2. The ends lost 4 bases at V and 3 bases at J; junction bases unmatched: 11. The CDR3 extends over 17 amino acids. From germline, CDR1 is SGHRS and CDR2 YFSETQ. CDR3 protein: CASSGNERGGRTDTQYF. The CDR3 DNA is TGCGCCAGCAGCGGGAACGAGCGGGGGGGCCGAACAGATACGCAGTATTTT.

The chain uses TRBV10-3 and TRBJ1-1; 8 nucleotides match TRBD1. V was pared by 10 bases and J by 3 bases, with 13 bases of the junction left unmatched. CDR1 and CDR2 from the germline V gene are ENHRY and SYGVKD. This CDR3 has 15 residues. The CDR3 DNA follows: TGTGCCACCGTACGACAGGGGCAGTGGGACACTGAAGCTTTCTTT. Translation: CATVRQGQWDTEAFF.

The chain is built from TRBV10-2 and TRBJ1-1; D is unclear. This CDR3 is 11 amino acids long. With 4 bases removed from V and 2 bases from J, the gap between germline ends came to 2 bases. CDR1 WSHSY and CDR2 SAAADI come from the germline V gene. The CDR3 nucleotides read TGCGCCAGCAGTGGTAACACTGAAGCTTTCTTT. This encodes CASSGNTEAFF.

The chain combines TRBV30 with TRBJ2-3, with no clear D. The length of the CDR3 is 16 residues. Trimming removed 0 bases from V and 2 bases from J, with 15 bases in between. Germline loops: CDR1 GTSNPN, CDR2 SVGIG (reference sequence). CDR3 sequence (DNA): TGTGCCTGGAGTGTATCGCCCCTTGCCTCCACAGATACGCAGTATTTT. Residues: CAWSVSPLASTDTQYF. The whole variable domain, filled in from reference TRBV30 and TRBJ2-3, reads SQTIHQWPATLVQPVGSPLSLECTVEGTSNPNLYWYRQAAGRGLQLLFYSVGIGQISSEVPQNLSASRPQDRQFILSSKKLLLSDSGFYLCAWSVSPLASTDTQYFGPGTRLTVL.

This clone is a singleton in its sample. This chain links TRBV15 with TRBJ2-3; D gene uncertain. This CDR3 contains 17 residues. Germline CDR1 LNHNV, CDR2 YYDKDF (reference sequence). Trimming removed 0 bases at V and 0 bases at J, with 13 bases between. The CDR3 DNA follows: TGTGCCACCAGCAGAGACTTGTCATCCAGCAGCACAGATACGCAGTATTTT. Protein: CATSRDLSSSSTDTQYF.

The chain joins TRBV12-5 to TRBJ1-1; 9 bases fit TRBD1. The J segment lost 1 base and the V segment lost 0 bases, leaving 9 bases of the junction unmatched. Germline V gene data show CDR1 as LGHNT and CDR2 as FRNRAP. The CDR3 loop spans 18 amino acids. Written as DNA, the CDR3 is TGTGCTAGTGGTTTGGTACGGGGTGGACAGGGGCCGAACACTGAAGCTTTCTTT. Its translation: CASGLVRGGQGPNTEAFF.

J is TRBJ1-5 and V is TRBV7-8; 7 nucleotides align to TRBD1. J was trimmed by 1 base and V by 5 bases; bases with no gene match: 11. Germline loops: CDR1 SGHVS, CDR2 FQNEAQ. CDR3 size: 17 residues. The CDR3 DNA reads as TGTGCCAGCAGCCGACGAGACTGGGGACAGAGCAATCAGCCCCAGCATTTT. Its translation: CASSRRDWGQSNQPQHF.

The chain has TRBV19 and TRBJ1-2, with D hard to call. From germline, CDR1 is LNHDA and CDR2 SQIVND (reference sequence). The CDR3 contains 14 residues. Trimming left V 7 bases short and J 1 base short, with 13 bases between. Here the CDR3 DNA reads TGTGCCAGTACCACCGACGCGTTTAACTATGGCTACACCTTC. Amino acids: CASTTDAFNYGYTF.

V gene TRBV5-5 combines with J gene TRBJ1-1; D is possibly TRBD1 (5 bases). Germline V gene lookup returns CDR1 SGHKS and CDR2 YYEKEE (reference sequence). V gave up 4 bases and J gave up 4 bases, with 17 bases separating them. The length of the CDR3 is 15 residues. The CDR3 nucleotides read TGTGCCAGCAGCCCCTCAGCCGTGGGGGGCACTGAAGCTTTCTTT. It specifies CASSPSAVGGTEAFF.